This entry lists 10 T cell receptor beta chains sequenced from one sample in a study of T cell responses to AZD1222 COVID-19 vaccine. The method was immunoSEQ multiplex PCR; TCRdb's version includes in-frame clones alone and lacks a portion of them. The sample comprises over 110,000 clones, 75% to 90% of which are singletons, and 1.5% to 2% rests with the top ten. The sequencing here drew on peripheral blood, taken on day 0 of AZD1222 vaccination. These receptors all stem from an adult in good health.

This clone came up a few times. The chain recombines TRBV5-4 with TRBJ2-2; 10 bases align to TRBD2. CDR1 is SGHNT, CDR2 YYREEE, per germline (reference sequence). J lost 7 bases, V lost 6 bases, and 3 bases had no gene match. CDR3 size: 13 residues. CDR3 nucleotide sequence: TGTGCCAGCAAGCGGGAGGGCCTCGGGGAGCTGTTTTTT. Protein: CASKREGLGELFF. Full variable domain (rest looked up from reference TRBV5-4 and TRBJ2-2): ETGVTQSPTHLIKTRGQQVTLRCSSQSGHNTVSWYQQALGQGPQFIFQYYREEENGRGNFPPRFSGLQFPNYSSELNVNALELDDSALYLCASKREGLGELFFGEGSRLTVL.

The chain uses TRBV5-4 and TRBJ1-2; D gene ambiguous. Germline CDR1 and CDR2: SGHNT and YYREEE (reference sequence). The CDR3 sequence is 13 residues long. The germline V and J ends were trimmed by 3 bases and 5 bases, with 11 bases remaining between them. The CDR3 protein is CASSSWSEYGYTF. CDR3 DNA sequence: TGTGCCAGCAGCTCTTGGAGTGAATATGGCTACACCTTC.

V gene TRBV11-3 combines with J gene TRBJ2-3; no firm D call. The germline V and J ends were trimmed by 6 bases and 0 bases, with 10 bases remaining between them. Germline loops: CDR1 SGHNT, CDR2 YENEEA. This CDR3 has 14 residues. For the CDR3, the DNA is TGTGCCAGCAGTCTCGGCTTTAGCACAGATACGCAGTATTTT. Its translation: CASSLGFSTDTQYF.

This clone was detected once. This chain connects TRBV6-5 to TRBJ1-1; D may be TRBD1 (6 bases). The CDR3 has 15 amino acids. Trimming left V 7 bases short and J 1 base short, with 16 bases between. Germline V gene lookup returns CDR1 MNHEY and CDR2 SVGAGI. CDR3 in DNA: TGTGCCAGCACCCTTAGGGGGGGGGAGAACACTGAAGCTTTCTTT. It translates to CASTLRGGENTEAFF.

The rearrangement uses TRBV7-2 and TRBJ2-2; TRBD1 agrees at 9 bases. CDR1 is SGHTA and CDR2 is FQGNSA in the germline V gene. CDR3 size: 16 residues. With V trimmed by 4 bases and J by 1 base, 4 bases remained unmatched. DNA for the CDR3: TGTGCCAGCAGCTCAAGGACAGGGGTGAACACCGGGGAGCTGTTTTTT. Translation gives CASSSRTGVNTGELFF. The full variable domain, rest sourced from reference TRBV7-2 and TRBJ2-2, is GAGVSQSPSNKVTEKGKDVELRCDPISGHTALYWYRQSLGQGLEFLIYFQGNSAPDKSGLPSDRFSAERTGGSVSTLTIQRTQQEDSAVYLCASSSRTGVNTGELFFGEGSRLTVL.

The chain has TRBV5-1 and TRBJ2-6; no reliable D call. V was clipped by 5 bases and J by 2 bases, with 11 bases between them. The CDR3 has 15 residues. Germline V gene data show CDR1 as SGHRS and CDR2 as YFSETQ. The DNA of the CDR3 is TGCGCCAGCAGAGCGCAGCACACTGGGGCCAACGTCCTGACTTTC. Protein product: CASRAQHTGANVLTF.

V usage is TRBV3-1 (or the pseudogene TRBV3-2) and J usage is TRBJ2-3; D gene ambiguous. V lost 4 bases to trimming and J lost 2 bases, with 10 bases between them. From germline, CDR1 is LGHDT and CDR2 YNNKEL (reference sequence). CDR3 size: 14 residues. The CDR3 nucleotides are TGTGCCAGCAGCCTAGGACCCGCCACAGATACGCAGTATTTT. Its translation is CASSLGPATDTQYF.

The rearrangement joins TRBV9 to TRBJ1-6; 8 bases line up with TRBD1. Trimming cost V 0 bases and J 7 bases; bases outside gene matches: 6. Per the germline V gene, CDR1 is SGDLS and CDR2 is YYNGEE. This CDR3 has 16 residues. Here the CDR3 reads CASSVGQGAFNSPLHF. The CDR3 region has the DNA TGTGCCAGCAGCGTAGGGCAGGGGGCTTTCAATTCACCCCTCCACTTT. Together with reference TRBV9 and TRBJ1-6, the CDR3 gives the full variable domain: DSGVTQTPKHLITATGQRVTLRCSPRSGDLSVYWYQQSLDQGLQFLIQYYNGEERAKGNILERFSAQQFPDLHSELNLSSLELGDSALYFCASSVGQGAFNSPLHFGNGTRLTVT.

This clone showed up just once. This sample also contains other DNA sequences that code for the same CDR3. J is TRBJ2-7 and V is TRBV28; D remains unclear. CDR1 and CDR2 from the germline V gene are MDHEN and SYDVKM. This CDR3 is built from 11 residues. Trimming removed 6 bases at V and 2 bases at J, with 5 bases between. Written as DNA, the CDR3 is TGTGCCAGCAGCCGCGCCTACGAGCAGTACTTC. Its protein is CASSRAYEQYF.

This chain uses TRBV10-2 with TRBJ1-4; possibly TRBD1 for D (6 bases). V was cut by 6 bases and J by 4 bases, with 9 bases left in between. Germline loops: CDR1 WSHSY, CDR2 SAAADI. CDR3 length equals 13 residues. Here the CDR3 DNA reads TGCGCCAGCAGAGGGGGACTTAATGAAAAACTGTTTTTT. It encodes CASRGGLNEKLFF.